This T cell receptor (beta chain) comes out of a study of blood T cell repertoires in COVID-19. Study as a whole: The study drew acute and convalescent COVID-19 samples from the United States, Italy and Spain.

Germline V CDR1 and CDR2: MGHDK, SYGVNS. This CDR3 contains 15 residues. V lost 6 bases to trimming and J lost 1 base; unmatched junction nucleotides: 7. All enrollees were roughly 18 to 100 years old and from 25 or so US areas. Participants had their cohort set by participant-reported clinical history. A single count supports this clone. In the authors' methods: Estimated nucleated cell counts came from reference gene primer amplification. The table came from immunoSEQ multiplex PCR; TCRdb's copy has only in-frame clones and leaves some out. V and J calls and clone size are given by that table; D and trimming were obtained from the DNA. Among roughly 430,000 clones, over 75% were seen once, and the ten largest hold 2% to 2.5%.

The clonotype comes from a woman aged 40 to 50 with acute COVID-19. This chain uses TRBV25-1 with TRBJ1-1; TRBD1 agrees at 8 bases. The sample was PBMCs or T cells enriched from blood (not recorded which). DNA of the CDR3: TGTGCCAGCAGAGCGGACAGGGTAACGAACACTGAAGCTTTCTTT. It yields the protein CASRADRVTNTEAFF.